Listed here are 10 T cell receptor beta chains from one sample, sequenced in a study of breast tumors, draining lymph nodes, adjacent tissues. The lymph nodes were axillary draining lymph nodes from breast cancer patients. TCRdb redid the calling of the multiplex PCR reads with MiXCR, one entry per CDR3 protein. Seen here are 170,000 or so distinct CDR3 sequences, 25% to 40% observed once, and the top ten hold around 4.1%. Sequenced input: axillary lymph node tissue. The receptor source for this set is a female donor with breast cancer. Some clones in this sample may be carry-over from other donors' samples.

The chain has TRBV5-1 and TRBJ1-3; D gene ambiguous. Trimming stripped 4 bases from V and 0 bases from J, with 11 bases between. The CDR3 sequence is 15 residues long. Looked up from germline, CDR1 is SGHRS and CDR2 is YFSETQ. The CDR3 sequence: CASSQGSYSGNTIYF. Here the CDR3 DNA reads TGCGCCAGCAGCCAAGGGAGTTACTCTGGAAACACCATATATTTT. The variable domain in full, with the rest retrieved from reference TRBV5-1 and TRBJ1-3, is KAGVTQTPRYLIKTRGQQVTLSCSPISGHRSVSWYQQTPGQGLQFLFEYFSETQRNKGNFPGRFSGRQFSNSRSEMNVSTLELGDSALYLCASSQGSYSGNTIYFGEGSWLTVV.

There are many counts of this clonotype. The chain joins TRBV11-3 to TRBJ2-5; D remains ambiguous. Between the trimmed V and J ends, which lost 4 bases and 3 bases, there was a span of 3 bases. This CDR3 has 11 residues. Germline values: CDR1 SGHNT, CDR2 YENEEA. The CDR3 DNA is TGTGCCAGCAGCTACGAAGAGACCCAGTACTTC. Translated, it gives CASSYEETQYF.

J is TRBJ1-4 and V is TRBV16; no clear D gene. Germline-derived CDR1 and CDR2 are KGHSY and FQNENV. CDR3 length: 15 residues. Trimming took 2 bases from V and 13 from J, leaving 20 bases between them. The CDR3 region has the DNA TGTGCCAGCAGCCAAGGAGATCCCCGCAGTGGAAGACTGTTTTTT. Translation gives CASSQGDPRSGRLFF.

The chain joins TRBV12-3 or TRBV12-4 to TRBJ1-1; TRBD1 aligns across 8 bases. V trimming: 6 bases; J trimming: 6 bases; junction bases outside the gene matches: 9. CDR3 length: 14 amino acids. The DNA for the CDR3 is TGTGCCAGCAGGCCCGGACAGGGAGGGGCTGAAGCTTTCTTT. It yields the protein CASRPGQGGAEAFF.

This clonotype appeared many times. The rearrangement joins TRBV19 to TRBJ2-5; D is perhaps TRBD1 or TRBD2 (6 bases each). Deletions cut 1 base from V and 2 bases from J, with 14 bases between. This CDR3 is 16 amino acids long. Germline V gives CDR1 LNHDA, CDR2 SQIVND (reference sequence). The CDR3 region is CASSIVGGTRQETQYF. The CDR3 nucleotides are TGTGCCAGTAGTATAGTGGGCGGGACACGGCAAGAGACCCAGTACTTC.

This clonotype was found many times. V gene TRBV10-2 combines with J gene TRBJ2-3, with D uncertain. CDR1 and CDR2 from the germline V gene are WSHSY and SAAADI. This CDR3 comprises 15 residues. V was trimmed by 5 bases and J by 0 bases, leaving 12 bases between them. CDR3 coding DNA: TGCGCCAGCAGTTTATTGGATCTTAGCACAGATACGCAGTATTTT. Translating gives CASSLLDLSTDTQYF.

This clonotype has ten or more counts. The CDR3 DNA is TGTGCCAGCAGCGCCCGGGACAGGGGCCCTAACTATGGCTACACCTTC. It translates to CASSARDRGPNYGYTF. The chain carries TRBV9 and TRBJ1-2; 10 bases line up with TRBD1. CDR3 length equals 16 residues. V shed 3 bases and J 0 bases; nucleotides not matched to a gene: 5. CDR1 is SGDLS, CDR2 YYNGEE, per germline.

This clonotype was observed many times. The chain employs TRBV5-4 and TRBJ1-2; no firm D call. Germline CDR1 is SGHNT and CDR2 is YYREEE (reference sequence). The CDR3 runs to 13 residues. V gave up 0 bases and J gave up 8 bases, with 11 bases separating them. The CDR3: CASSLDWVGGYTF. The CDR3 DNA follows: TGTGCCAGCAGCTTGGATTGGGTAGGAGGCTACACCTTC. Variable domain in full (rest from reference TRBV5-4 and TRBJ1-2): ETGVTQSPTHLIKTRGQQVTLRCSSQSGHNTVSWYQQALGQGPQFIFQYYREEENGRGNFPPRFSGLQFPNYSSELNVNALELDDSALYLCASSLDWVGGYTFGSGTRLTVV.

The chain recombines TRBV2 with TRBJ1-6, with no clear D. V was clipped by 2 bases and J by 5 bases, with 10 bases between them. The CDR3 contains 15 residues. Germline CDR1 reads SNHLY; CDR2 reads FYNNEI. CDR3 in DNA: TGTGCCAGCAGTGAAAGGGTGGCAGATAATTCACCCCTCCACTTT. Amino acid sequence: CASSERVADNSPLHF.

This clonotype was recorded at least ten times. The chain employs TRBV5-6 and TRBJ2-1, with D perhaps given as TRBD1 or TRBD2 (5 bases each). The CDR3 consists of 16 residues. Trimming cost V 1 base and J 10 bases, with 21 bases left between them. Germline V gene sequence: CDR1 SGHDT, CDR2 YYEEEE. The CDR3 loop is CASSLSSRLPWGEQFF. The CDR3 DNA follows: TGTGCCAGCAGCTTGTCTTCGCGGTTACCGTGGGGGGAGCAGTTCTTC.